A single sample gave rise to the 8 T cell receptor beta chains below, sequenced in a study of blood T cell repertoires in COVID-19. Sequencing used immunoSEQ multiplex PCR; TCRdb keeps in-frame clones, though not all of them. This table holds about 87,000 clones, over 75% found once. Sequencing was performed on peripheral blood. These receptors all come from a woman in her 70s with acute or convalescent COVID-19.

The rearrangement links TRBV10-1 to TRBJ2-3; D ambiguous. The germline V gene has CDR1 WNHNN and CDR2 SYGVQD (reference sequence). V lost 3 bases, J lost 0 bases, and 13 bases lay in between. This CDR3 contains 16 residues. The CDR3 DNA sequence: TGCGCCAGCAGTGAATGGGCAGGTGAGAGCACAGATACGCAGTATTTT. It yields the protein CASSEWAGESTDTQYF.

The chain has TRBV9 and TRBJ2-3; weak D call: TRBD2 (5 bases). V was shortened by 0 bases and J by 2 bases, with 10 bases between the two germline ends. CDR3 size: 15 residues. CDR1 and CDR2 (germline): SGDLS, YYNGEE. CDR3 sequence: CASSVAEGFTDTQYF. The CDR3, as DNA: TGTGCCAGCAGCGTAGCTGAGGGTTTCACAGATACGCAGTATTTT.

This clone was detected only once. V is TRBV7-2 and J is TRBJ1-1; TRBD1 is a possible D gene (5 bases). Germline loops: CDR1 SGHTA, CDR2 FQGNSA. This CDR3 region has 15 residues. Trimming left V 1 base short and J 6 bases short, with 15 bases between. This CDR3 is CASSLGWGDVAEAFF. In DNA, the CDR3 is TGTGCCAGCAGCTTAGGGTGGGGGGATGTAGCTGAAGCTTTCTTT.

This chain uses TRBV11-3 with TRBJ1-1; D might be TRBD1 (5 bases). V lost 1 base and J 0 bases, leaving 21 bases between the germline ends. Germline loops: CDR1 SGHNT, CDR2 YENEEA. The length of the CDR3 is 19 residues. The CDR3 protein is CASSLGGSRQPFMNTEAFF. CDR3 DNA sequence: TGTGCCAGCAGCTTAGGTGGTTCGAGACAGCCTTTCATGAACACTGAAGCTTTCTTT.

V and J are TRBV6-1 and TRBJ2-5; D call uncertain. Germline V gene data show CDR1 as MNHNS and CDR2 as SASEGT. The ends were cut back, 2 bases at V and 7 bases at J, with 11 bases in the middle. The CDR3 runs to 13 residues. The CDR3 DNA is TGTGCCAGCAGTGAACAGCCCTCAGGGACCCAGTACTTC. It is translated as CASSEQPSGTQYF.

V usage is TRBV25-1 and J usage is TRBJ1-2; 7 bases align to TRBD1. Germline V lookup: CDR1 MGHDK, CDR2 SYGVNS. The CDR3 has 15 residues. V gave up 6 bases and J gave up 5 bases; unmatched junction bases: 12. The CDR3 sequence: CASSSTLDRVYGYTF. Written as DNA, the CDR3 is TGTGCCAGCAGCTCCACTCTAGACAGGGTATATGGCTACACCTTC.

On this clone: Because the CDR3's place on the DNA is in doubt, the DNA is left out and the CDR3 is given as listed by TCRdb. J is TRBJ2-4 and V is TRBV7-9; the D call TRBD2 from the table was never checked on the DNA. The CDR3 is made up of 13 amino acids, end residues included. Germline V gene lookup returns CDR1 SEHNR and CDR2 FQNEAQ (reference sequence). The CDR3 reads CASSLVAGGARYF.

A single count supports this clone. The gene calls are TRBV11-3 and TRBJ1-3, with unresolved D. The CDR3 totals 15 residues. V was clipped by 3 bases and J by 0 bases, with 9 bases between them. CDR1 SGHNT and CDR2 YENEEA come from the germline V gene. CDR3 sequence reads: CASSFGRSSGNTIYF. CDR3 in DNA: TGTGCCAGCAGCTTTGGTCGGAGCTCTGGAAACACCATATATTTT.